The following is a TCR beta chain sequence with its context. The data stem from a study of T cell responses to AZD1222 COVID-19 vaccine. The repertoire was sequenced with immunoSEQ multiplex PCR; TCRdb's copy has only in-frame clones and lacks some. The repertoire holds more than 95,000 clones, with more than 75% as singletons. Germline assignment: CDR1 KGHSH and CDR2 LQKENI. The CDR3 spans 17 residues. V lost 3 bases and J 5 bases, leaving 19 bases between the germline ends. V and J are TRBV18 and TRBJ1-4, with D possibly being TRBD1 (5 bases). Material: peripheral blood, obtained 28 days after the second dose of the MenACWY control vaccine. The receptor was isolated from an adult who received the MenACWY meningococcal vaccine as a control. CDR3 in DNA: TGTGCCAGCTCACCGTCCCGCGTAGGGACCGGGAATGAAAAACTGTTTTTT. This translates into CASSPSRVGTGNEKLFF.